This T cell receptor beta chain was recorded in a study of blood T cell repertoires in COVID-19. Across the whole study: The United States, Italy and Spain supplied acute and convalescent COVID-19 samples.

CDR3 length equals 16 residues. Seattle enrolled patients during active infection and tracked them longitudinally. The method was immunoSEQ multiplex PCR; TCRdb's version includes in-frame clones alone and lacks a portion of them. This repertoire shows approximately 99,000 clones, 88% found once; its top ten account for around 2%. Material: peripheral blood. This chain links TRBV21-1 with TRBJ2-3; the table assigns TRBD1, which was not confirmed against the DNA. TRBV21-1 is a recognized pseudogene. This TCR came from a man aged 45-65 years with COVID-19, enrolled during active disease. CDR3 sequence: CASSKALGDITDTQYF. Written as DNA, the CDR3 is TGTGCCAGCAGCAAAGCGCTGGGGGACATCACAGATACGCAGTATTTT.